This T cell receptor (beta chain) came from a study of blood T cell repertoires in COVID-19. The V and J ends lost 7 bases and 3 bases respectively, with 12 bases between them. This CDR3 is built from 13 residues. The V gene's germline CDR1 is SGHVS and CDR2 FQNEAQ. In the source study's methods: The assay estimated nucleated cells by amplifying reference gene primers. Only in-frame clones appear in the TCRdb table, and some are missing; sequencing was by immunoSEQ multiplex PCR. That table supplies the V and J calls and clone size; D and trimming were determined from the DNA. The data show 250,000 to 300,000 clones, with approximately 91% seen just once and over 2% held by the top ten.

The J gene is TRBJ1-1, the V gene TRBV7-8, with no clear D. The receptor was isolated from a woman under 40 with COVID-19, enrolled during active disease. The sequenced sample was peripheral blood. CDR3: CASKQWEDTEAFF. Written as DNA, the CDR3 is TGTGCCAGCAAACAATGGGAGGACACTGAAGCTTTCTTT.